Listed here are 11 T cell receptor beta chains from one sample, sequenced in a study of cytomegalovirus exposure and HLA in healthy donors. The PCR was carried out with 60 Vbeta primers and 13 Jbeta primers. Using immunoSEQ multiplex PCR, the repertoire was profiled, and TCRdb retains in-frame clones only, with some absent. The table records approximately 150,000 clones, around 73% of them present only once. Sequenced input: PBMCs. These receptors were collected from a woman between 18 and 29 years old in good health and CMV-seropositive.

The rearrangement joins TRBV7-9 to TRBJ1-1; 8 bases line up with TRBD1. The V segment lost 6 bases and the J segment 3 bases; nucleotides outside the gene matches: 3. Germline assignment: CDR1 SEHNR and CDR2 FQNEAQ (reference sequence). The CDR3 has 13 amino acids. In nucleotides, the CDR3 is TGTGCCAGCAGGTCGACAGGGGACACTGAAGCTTTCTTT. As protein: CASRSTGDTEAFF.

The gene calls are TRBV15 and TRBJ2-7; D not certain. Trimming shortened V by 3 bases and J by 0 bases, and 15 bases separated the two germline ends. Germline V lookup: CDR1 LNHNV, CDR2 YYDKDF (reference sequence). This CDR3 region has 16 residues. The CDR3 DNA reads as TGTGCCACCAGCAGTCATCCTACAGATAGCTCCTACGAGCAGTACTTC. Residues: CATSSHPTDSSYEQYF.

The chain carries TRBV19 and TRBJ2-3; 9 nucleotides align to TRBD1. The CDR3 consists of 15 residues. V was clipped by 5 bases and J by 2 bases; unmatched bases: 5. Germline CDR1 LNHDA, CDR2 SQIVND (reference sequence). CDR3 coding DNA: TGTGCCAGTAGTGCCCGGGACAGGGACACAGATACGCAGTATTTT. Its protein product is CASSARDRDTDTQYF.

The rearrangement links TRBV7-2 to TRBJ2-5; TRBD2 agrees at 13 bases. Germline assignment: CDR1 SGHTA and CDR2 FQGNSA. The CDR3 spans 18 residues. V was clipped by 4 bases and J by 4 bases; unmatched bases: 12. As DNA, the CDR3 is TGTGCCAGCAGCTCAGGGAGGACTAGCGGGGGATTTGGAGAGACCCAGTACTTC. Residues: CASSSGRTSGGFGETQYF. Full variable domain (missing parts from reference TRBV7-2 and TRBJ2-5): GAGVSQSPSNKVTEKGKDVELRCDPISGHTALYWYRQSLGQGLEFLIYFQGNSAPDKSGLPSDRFSAERTGGSVSTLTIQRTQQEDSAVYLCASSSGRTSGGFGETQYFGPGTRLLVL.

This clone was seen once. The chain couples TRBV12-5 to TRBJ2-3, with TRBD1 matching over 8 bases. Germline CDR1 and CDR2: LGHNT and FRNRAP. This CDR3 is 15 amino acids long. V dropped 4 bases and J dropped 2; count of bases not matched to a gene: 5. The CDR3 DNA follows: TGTGCTAGTGGTTCGGGACAGGCCTCCACAGATACGCAGTATTTT. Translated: CASGSGQASTDTQYF.

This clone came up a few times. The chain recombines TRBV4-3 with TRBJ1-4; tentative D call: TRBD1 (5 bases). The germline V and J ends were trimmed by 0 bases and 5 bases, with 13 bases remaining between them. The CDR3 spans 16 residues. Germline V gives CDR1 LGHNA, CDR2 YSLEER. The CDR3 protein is CASSQDIGAKNEKLFF. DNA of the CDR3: TGCGCCAGCAGCCAAGATATAGGGGCCAAAAATGAAAAACTGTTTTTT.

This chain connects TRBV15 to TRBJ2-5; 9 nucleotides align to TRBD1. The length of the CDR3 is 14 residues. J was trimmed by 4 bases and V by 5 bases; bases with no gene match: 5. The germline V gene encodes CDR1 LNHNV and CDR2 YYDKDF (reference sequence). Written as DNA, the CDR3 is TGTGCCACCAGCGGAAGACAGGGGGGAGAGACCCAGTACTTC. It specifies CATSGRQGGETQYF.

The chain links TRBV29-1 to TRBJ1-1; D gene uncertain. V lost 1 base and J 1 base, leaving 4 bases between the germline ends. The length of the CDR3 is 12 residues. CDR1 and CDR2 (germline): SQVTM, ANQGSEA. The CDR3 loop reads CSVEGQNTEAFF. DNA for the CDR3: TGCAGCGTTGAAGGGCAGAACACTGAAGCTTTCTTT.

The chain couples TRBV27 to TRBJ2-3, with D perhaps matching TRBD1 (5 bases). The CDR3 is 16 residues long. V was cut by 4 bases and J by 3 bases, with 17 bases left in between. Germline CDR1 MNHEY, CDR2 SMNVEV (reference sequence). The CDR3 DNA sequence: TGTGCCAGCAGTTGGACCTACGGCCCAGGGACAGATACGCAGTATTTT. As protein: CASSWTYGPGTDTQYF.

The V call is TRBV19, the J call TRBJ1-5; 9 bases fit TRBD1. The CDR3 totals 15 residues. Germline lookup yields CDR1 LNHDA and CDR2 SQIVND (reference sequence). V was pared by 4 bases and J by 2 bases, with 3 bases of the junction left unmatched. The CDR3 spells CASSTWTGGNQPQHF. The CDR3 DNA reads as TGTGCCAGTAGTACCTGGACAGGGGGCAATCAGCCCCAGCATTTT.

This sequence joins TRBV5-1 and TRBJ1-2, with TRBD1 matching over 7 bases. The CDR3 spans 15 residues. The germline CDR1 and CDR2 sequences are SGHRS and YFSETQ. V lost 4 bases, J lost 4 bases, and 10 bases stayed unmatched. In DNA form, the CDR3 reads TGCGCCAGCAGCGCCGGGACAGATTTTTTCTATGGCTACACCTTC. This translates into CASSAGTDFFYGYTF.